This record covers a single T cell receptor beta chain. Its specificity is unknown. These data come from a study of shared clonotypes between healthy human individuals. Study findings and constraints: Naive subsets generally had larger estimated richness than memory subsets. The rarefaction results pointed to incomplete sorted-subset sequencing despite large depth.

Donors comprised healthy HIV-negative adults lacking recent acute infections or vaccinations. From germline, CDR1 is SQVTM and CDR2 ANQGSEA. The CDR3 contains 14 residues. Trimming cost V 4 bases and J 0 bases, with 10 bases left between them. Deep was the level used in running the assay. The repertoire was sequenced with immunoSEQ multiplex PCR; TCRdb's copy has only in-frame clones and lacks some. Of about 1.4 million clones in the sample, around 97% were seen once. This receptor was identified in a man aged 25 to 45 in good health. V usage is TRBV29-1 and J usage is TRBJ2-1; possible D gene TRBD2, 5 bases. Sequenced sample: naive CD4+ T cells sorted from blood. Specified subset: CD45RA+ positively selected. CDR3 protein: CSVGRLPSYNEQFF. DNA for the CDR3: TGCAGCGTTGGGAGGCTACCCTCCTACAATGAGCAGTTCTTC.